Below, 10 T cell receptor beta chains from the same sample are listed, as sequenced in a study of T cells in Graves' hyperthyroidism and ophthalmopathy. RNA transcripts were the template for amplifying TCR beta CDR3 regions. When the TCR CDR3 underwent first-round RT-PCR, the HTBI primer set was used. In TCRdb, the multiplex PCR reads were re-called with MiXCR into one record per CDR3 protein. The sample lists some 800,000 distinct CDR3 sequences, about two fifths occurring once. Sample: blood. These receptors were collected from a man aged 18 to 29 with Graves' hyperthyroidism.

This clonotype was seen a few times. The chain recombines TRBV5-1 with TRBJ1-6; no firm D call. Germline CDR1 SGHRS, CDR2 YFSETQ. This CDR3 region has 15 residues. V shed 0 bases and J shed 0 bases, with 4 bases lying between them. The CDR3 coding sequence is TGCGCCAGCAGCTTGGGGCTCTCCTATAATTCACCCCTCCACTTT. Translation: CASSLGLSYNSPLHF.

This clonotype was seen more than once but under ten times. V is TRBV19 and J is TRBJ2-6; D unclear. Germline values: CDR1 LNHDA, CDR2 SQIVND (reference sequence). Deletions cut 8 bases from V and 0 bases from J, with 20 bases between. CDR3 length: 18 amino acids. This CDR3 reads CASSKTYMGSSGANVLTF. CDR3 sequence (DNA): TGTGCCAGTTCTAAGACTTACATGGGATCCTCTGGGGCCAACGTCCTGACTTTC.

V and J are TRBV6-5 and TRBJ1-1; D gene unclear. This CDR3 comprises 14 residues. Germline V gene data show CDR1 as MNHEY and CDR2 as SVGAGI. Trimming stripped 5 bases from V and 1 base from J, with 11 bases between. CDR3 in DNA: TGTGCCAGCAGTGAAGGTTGGCAGAACACTGAAGCTTTCTTT. Amino acid sequence: CASSEGWQNTEAFF.

This clonotype has only a few counts. The chain carries TRBV4-1 and TRBJ1-4; D uncertain. The CDR3 is made up of 15 amino acids. The ends were cut back, 6 bases at V and 6 bases at J, with 17 bases in the middle. Germline V gene data show CDR1 as MGHRA and CDR2 as YSYEKL. CDR3 sequence reads: CASSQSKGPYEKLFF. DNA of the CDR3: TGCGCCAGCAGTCAATCCAAAGGACCTTATGAAAAACTGTTTTTT.

This clonotype has a single count. The chain couples TRBV10-3 to TRBJ2-2, with D tentatively TRBD1 (5 bases). The ends were cut back, 7 bases at V and 9 bases at J, with 9 bases in the middle. The CDR3 consists of 11 residues. Germline V gene lookup returns CDR1 ENHRY and CDR2 SYGVKD. The CDR3 DNA sequence: TGTGCCATCACCGTGGGGCGGGAGCTGTTTTTT. Protein sequence: CAITVGRELFF.

There are a few counts of this clonotype. The V gene is TRBV7-8, the J gene TRBJ1-1; D ambiguous. Trimming shortened V by 3 bases and J by 4 bases, and 12 bases separated the two germline ends. Per the germline V gene, CDR1 is SGHVS and CDR2 is FQNEAQ. This CDR3 has 14 amino acids. In DNA form, the CDR3 reads TGTGCCAGCAGCTTCTCCGGCCGGGGCACTGAAGCTTTCTTT. Residues: CASSFSGRGTEAFF.

This clonotype was detected ten times or more. The chain employs TRBV5-4 and TRBJ1-2; the match to TRBD1 covers 7 bases. The germline V gene has CDR1 SGHNT and CDR2 YYREEE (reference sequence). V trimming: 4 bases; J trimming: 2 bases; junction bases outside the gene matches: 5. The CDR3 loop spans 14 amino acids. As DNA, the CDR3 is TGTGCCAGCAGCAACACAGGGGCGAACTATGGCTACACCTTC. Its translation: CASSNTGANYGYTF.

This clonotype was recorded many times. One junction end does not reproduce the germline sequence, and a read error may be involved. The rearrangement uses TRBV2 and TRBJ2-5; 7 bases are shared with TRBD2. The CDR3 covers 12 residues. The germline V gene encodes CDR1 SNHLY and CDR2 FYNNEI. The CDR3: CASLPNGGTNNF. For the CDR3, the DNA is TGTGCCAGCCTTCCTAATGGGGGGACTAATAACTTC.

This chain links TRBV6-6 with TRBJ1-1, with TRBD1 as a possible D gene (5 bases). CDR1 MNHNY and CDR2 SVGAGI come from the germline V gene (reference sequence). CDR3 length: 15 amino acids. The V end was cut by 5 bases, the J end by 5 bases, with 18 bases between. As DNA, the CDR3 is TGTGCCAGCAGTAATCGGGACGGCCCGGTGACTGAAGCTTTCTTT. Protein product: CASSNRDGPVTEAFF.

This clonotype has a handful of counts. The chain combines TRBV20-1 with TRBJ1-6, with 10 bases that match TRBD1. The germline V gene has CDR1 DFQATT and CDR2 SNEGSKA (reference sequence). After removal of 1 base from V and 10 bases from J, the junction contained 7 bases not matched to a gene. The CDR3 is 15 residues long. CDR3 bases: TGCAGTGCTAGAGTACGAGGACAGGGGGAATCACCCCTCCACTTT. Encoded protein: CSARVRGQGESPLHF.